The following is a T cell receptor (beta chain) sequence with its context. The data derive from a study of T cell clonotyping in hematopoietic cell transplantation. J gave up 2 bases and V 0 bases, and 0 bases lay outside the gene matches. The germline gives CDR1 MNHEY, CDR2 SVGAGI. There are 15 residues in the CDR3. The assay was immunoSEQ multiplex PCR, and TCRdb's table has in-frame clones only and misses some. The sample records more than 20,000 clones, almost 90% being singletons. The time point is: recipient sample about 28 days before transplant, after cytoreduction. Samples: about 28 days before transplant, then days 30, 100 and 180 after.

J is TRBJ2-7 and V is TRBV6-5; TRBD1 aligns across 11 bases. The sequenced sample was peripheral blood mononuclear cells, obtained before stem cell transplant. The clonotype originates from a man aged 18 to 29 with biphenotypic leukemia. Some clones in this sample may be carry-over from other donors' samples. Here the CDR3 DNA reads TGTGCCAGCAGTTACTCGGGACAGGGGGCCTACGAGCAGTACTTC. It specifies CASSYSGQGAYEQYF.